The 21 T cell receptor beta chains in this list originate from one sample, sequenced in a study of human T cells and chemical hapten exposure. Time point here: pre-sensitization, week 0. Treatment given: therapeutic diphenylcyclopropenone sensitization with weekly scalp DPC. TCRdb itself ran the RACE reads through MiXCR, one entry per CDR3 protein. The sample holds 60,000 to 75,000 distinct CDR3 sequences, approximately 7% seen once. The specimen comprised whole blood, sampled in connection with sensitization to the hapten diphenylcyclopropenone (DPC). The origin of the receptors is a woman aged 25-40 years with alopecia areata. Some clones in this sample may be carry-over from other donors' samples.

Remarks on this clonotype: This sequence may be a read error, since a much larger clone differs from it by one base. The chain couples TRBV7-9 to TRBJ2-3; D is unresolved. The CDR3 is 15 residues long. Germline CDR1 SEHNR, CDR2 FQNEAQ (reference sequence). Trimming cost V 1 base and J 2 bases, with 10 bases left between them. This CDR3 reads CASSLGQPNTDTQYF. In DNA form, the CDR3 reads TGTGCCAGCAGCTTAGGGCAACCCAACACAGATACGCAGTATTTT.

This clonotype occurred many times. The chain links TRBV15 to TRBJ1-3; no definite D call. The CDR3 contains 14 residues. The germline V and J ends were trimmed by 5 bases and 0 bases, with 8 bases remaining between them. Looked up from germline, CDR1 is LNHNV and CDR2 is YYDKDF (reference sequence). The DNA of the CDR3 is TGTGCCACCAGCCACGGGAGCTCTGGAAACACCATATATTTT. Its translation is CATSHGSSGNTIYF.

About this clonotype: This sequence may be a read error, since a much larger clone differs from it by one base. The chain has TRBV2 and TRBJ1-1, with TRBD1 as a possible D gene (6 bases). Germline V gene lookup returns CDR1 SNHLY and CDR2 FYNNEI. CDR3 length equals 16 residues. The V end was cut by 7 bases, the J end by 4 bases, with 22 bases between. The DNA of the CDR3 is TGTGCCAGCAAGATCGGCAGGGGCCAAGGGCCCACTGAAGCTTTCTTT. It is translated as CASKIGRGQGPTEAFF.

This clonotype was seen repeatedly, ten times or more. The genes are TRBV3-1 and TRBJ1-1; TRBD1 aligns across 8 bases. Germline V gene data show CDR1 as LGHDT and CDR2 as YNNKEL (reference sequence). This CDR3 comprises 14 residues. V was clipped by 0 bases and J by 11 bases; unmatched bases: 8. The CDR3 DNA follows: TGTGCCAGCAGCCAAGACCCGGACAGGGCGGCGGCTTTCTTT. As protein: CASSQDPDRAAAFF.

This clonotype showed up many times. The chain couples TRBV9 to TRBJ2-5, with 7 bases that match TRBD2. The CDR3 has 15 residues. J lost 3 bases, V lost 1 base, and 6 bases had no gene match. Germline CDR1 reads SGDLS; CDR2 reads YYNGEE. The CDR3 sequence is CASSVRASGEETQYF. CDR3 DNA sequence: TGTGCCAGCAGCGTAAGGGCCAGCGGGGAAGAGACCCAGTACTTC.

This clonotype came up many times. The genes are TRBV18 and TRBJ1-6; D not certain. This CDR3 spans 15 amino acids. V was cut by 3 bases and J by 6 bases, with 12 bases left in between. CDR1 is KGHSH and CDR2 is LQKENI in the germline V gene. The CDR3 loop reads CASSPDNFRNSPLHF. CDR3 in DNA: TGTGCCAGCTCACCCGACAATTTCCGTAATTCACCCCTCCACTTT. The complete variable domain, with remaining parts taken from reference TRBV18 and TRBJ1-6, reads NAGVMQNPRHLVRRRGQEARLRCSPMKGHSHVYWYRQLPEEGLKFMVYLQKENIIDESGMPKERFSAEFPKEGPSILRIQQVVRGDSAAYFCASSPDNFRNSPLHFGNGTRLTVT.

The sample holds a few counts of this clonotype. The chain combines TRBV30 with TRBJ2-2; D call uncertain. This CDR3 is 12 amino acids long. V was clipped by 5 bases and J by 4 bases, with 8 bases between them. Germline values: CDR1 GTSNPN, CDR2 SVGIG (reference sequence). In DNA form, the CDR3 reads TGTGCCTGGGCCGAGCGCACCGGGGAGCTGTTTTTT. As protein: CAWAERTGELFF.

At least ten counts were recorded for this clonotype. The chain links TRBV5-1 to TRBJ2-1, with a weak D call TRBD2 (5 bases). This CDR3 contains 13 residues. Looked up from germline, CDR1 is SGHRS and CDR2 is YFSETQ. Between the trimmed V and J ends, which lost 0 bases and 4 bases, there was a span of 5 bases. Here the CDR3 reads CASSLGLYNEQFF. The CDR3 region has the DNA TGCGCCAGCAGCTTGGGACTATACAATGAGCAGTTCTTC.

This clonotype was counted ten times or more. The chain couples TRBV20-1 to TRBJ1-5; TRBD1 agrees at 10 bases. Unmatched junction bases numbered 10, after V lost 5 bases and J lost 3 bases. The CDR3 is 16 residues long. Per germline, CDR1 DFQATT and CDR2 SNEGSKA (reference sequence). This CDR3 reads CSALTGTGANNQPQHF. The CDR3 DNA is TGCAGTGCTTTAACCGGGACAGGGGCCAACAATCAGCCCCAGCATTTT.

Many counts were recorded for this clonotype. V is TRBV12-3 or TRBV12-4 and J is TRBJ1-6; no firm D call. This CDR3 region has 12 residues. Trimming took 6 bases from V and 5 from J, leaving 5 bases between them. The CDR3 nucleotides are TGTGCCAGCAGAGAACATAATTCACCCCTCCACTTT. Translation gives CASREHNSPLHF.

This clonotype came up a few times. This chain connects TRBV6-5 to TRBJ2-4; TRBD2 agrees at 7 bases. The germline V gene encodes CDR1 MNHEY and CDR2 SVGAGI. This CDR3 has 13 amino acids. The junction had 10 bases not matched to a gene; V was cut back by 2 bases and J by 15 bases. This chain's CDR3 is CASSYLGEGFLYF. CDR3 in DNA: TGTGCCAGCAGTTACCTGGGGGAGGGTTTTCTGTACTTC.

This clonotype occurred many times. This rearrangement joins TRBV10-2 to TRBJ1-2, with D perhaps matching TRBD1 (6 bases). V lost 2 bases, J lost 2 bases, and 6 bases lay in between. There are 13 residues in the CDR3. Germline CDR1 WSHSY, CDR2 SAAADI. In nucleotides, the CDR3 is TGCGCCAGCAGTGAGGGACAGAACTATGGCTACACCTTC. Protein sequence: CASSEGQNYGYTF.

The rearrangement joins TRBV4-2 to TRBJ1-3; D is unclear. Germline loops: CDR1 LGHNA, CDR2 YNFKEQ. CDR3 size: 13 residues. Trimming removed 1 base from V and 4 bases from J, with 5 bases in between. The CDR3 nucleotides are TGTGCCAGCAGCCAAGTAGGGGGAAACACCATATATTTT. Translating it yields CASSQVGGNTIYF.

This clonotype was seen a single time. This could be a read error, since a much larger clone is one nucleotide away. This chain joins TRBV30 and TRBJ2-3; the match to TRBD2 covers 12 bases. Germline values: CDR1 GTSNPN, CDR2 SVGIG (reference sequence). V was clipped by 4 bases and J by 2 bases; unmatched bases: 10. The CDR3 covers 17 residues. The DNA for the CDR3 is TGTGCCTGGATGGAAACACTAGCGGGGGGCCACACAGATACGCAGTATTTT. Translated: CAWMETLAGGHTDTQYF.

This clonotype was observed at least ten times. V and J are TRBV9 and TRBJ2-1; TRBD1 or TRBD2 may be the D gene (6 bases each). Germline loops: CDR1 SGDLS, CDR2 YYNGEE. Trimming cost V 0 bases and J 7 bases, with 11 bases left between them. This CDR3 has 14 amino acids. Written as DNA, the CDR3 is TGTGCCAGCAGCGTAGGAGGGGGGATAAATGAGCAGTTCTTC. Its protein is CASSVGGGINEQFF.

This clonotype has at least ten counts. The chain is built from TRBV3-1 and TRBJ1-1; D remains ambiguous. The CDR3 has 14 amino acids. The V gene lost 1 base and the J gene lost 1 base, with 7 bases spanning the gap. The germline CDR1 and CDR2 sequences are LGHDT and YNNKEL (reference sequence). This chain's CDR3 is CASSQASGNTEAFF. DNA of the CDR3: TGTGCCAGCAGCCAAGCGTCGGGGAACACTGAAGCTTTCTTT.

Remarks on this clonotype: With a much larger clone just one base away, this may be a read error. The chain carries TRBV12-3 or TRBV12-4 and TRBJ1-4; D is uncertain. Between the trimmed V and J ends, which lost 6 bases and 0 bases, there was a span of 11 bases. The CDR3 runs to 15 residues. The CDR3 DNA is TGTGCCAGCAGCCTCGGACGGGCAACTAATGAAAAACTGTTTTTT. Encoded protein: CASSLGRATNEKLFF.

The chain combines TRBV6-2 or TRBV6-3 with TRBJ1-4, with unresolved D. V lost 6 bases and J 6 bases, leaving 11 bases between the germline ends. The CDR3 sequence is 13 residues long. Germline V gene lookup returns CDR1 MNHEY and CDR2 SVGEGT. The CDR3 loop reads CASSRKTYEKLFF. For the CDR3, the DNA is TGTGCCAGCAGCCGAAAAACCTATGAAAAACTGTTTTTT.

This clonotype was detected ten times or more. J is TRBJ1-5 and V is TRBV2, with TRBD1 as a possible D gene (5 bases). In germline, CDR1 is SNHLY, CDR2 FYNNEI. V was cut by 1 base and J by 2 bases, with 9 bases left in between. The CDR3 sequence is 15 residues long. The CDR3, as DNA: TGTGCCAGCAGTGAAGGCAGGGTAGGCAATCAGCCCCAGCATTTT. Encoded protein: CASSEGRVGNQPQHF.

This chain joins TRBV3-1 and TRBJ2-7; D could derive from TRBD1 or TRBD2 (5 bases each). The CDR3 runs 14 residues. Trimming took 1 base from V and 4 from J, leaving 11 bases between them. Germline V CDR1 and CDR2: LGHDT, YNNKEL (reference sequence). Written as DNA, the CDR3 is TGTGCCAGCAGCCAAGTTGGGGGTAGGTACGAGCAGTACTTC. Amino acids: CASSQVGGRYEQYF.

This clonotype was seen many times. This chain uses TRBV12-3 or TRBV12-4 with TRBJ2-7, with 9 nucleotides matching TRBD1. The CDR3 has 16 residues. V lost 5 bases, J lost 7 bases, and 15 bases stayed unmatched. CDR3 residues: CASSQTPPGQGLEQYF. CDR3 DNA: TGTGCCAGCAGTCAAACCCCCCCGGGACAGGGTTTGGAGCAGTACTTC.